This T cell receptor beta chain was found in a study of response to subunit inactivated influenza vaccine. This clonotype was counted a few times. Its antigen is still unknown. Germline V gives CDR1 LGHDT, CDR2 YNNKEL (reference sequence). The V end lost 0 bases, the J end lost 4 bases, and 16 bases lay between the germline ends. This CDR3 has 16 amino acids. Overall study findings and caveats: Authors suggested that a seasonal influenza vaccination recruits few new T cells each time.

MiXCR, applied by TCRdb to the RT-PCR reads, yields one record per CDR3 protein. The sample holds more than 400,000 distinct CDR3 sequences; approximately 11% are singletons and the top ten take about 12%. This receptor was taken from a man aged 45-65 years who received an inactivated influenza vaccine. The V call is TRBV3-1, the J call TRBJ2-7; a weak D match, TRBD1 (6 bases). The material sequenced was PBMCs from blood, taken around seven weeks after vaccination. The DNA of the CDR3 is TGTGCCAGCAGCCAAGATGTCGGGACAAGATTTTACGAGCAGTACTTC. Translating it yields CASSQDVGTRFYEQYF.